Sequencing of this TCR beta chain was carried out in a study of blood T cells in healthy people across ages. CDR3 length: 13 amino acids. Trimming pared 7 bases from V and 3 bases from J, leaving 11 bases between. From germline, CDR1 is MGHDK and CDR2 SYGVNS. Study observations and caveats: There was no known CMV status for donors, so expanded clonotype changes were possibly confounded. The study found TCR beta diversity correlated strongly with naive T cell percentage.

Sample-barcoded 5' priming and a J-beta primer mix drove a second PCR of roughly 7 to 11 cycles. Every cDNA molecule carried a tag from a template-switch adaptor bearing 12 random nucleotides. In TCRdb, the 5' RACE reads were re-called with MiXCR into one record per CDR3 protein. The sample lists over 1,300,000 distinct CDR3 sequences, approximately 59% occurring once. Comment on this clonotype: The antigen remains undetermined.

The TCR comes from a man aged 18 to 29 in good health. The sequenced material came from blood. The rearrangement joins TRBV25-1 to TRBJ2-3; TRBD1 might be the D (6 bases). This CDR3 is CASTLTGTDTQYF. In DNA, the CDR3 is TGTGCCAGCACCCTTACAGGGACAGATACGCAGTATTTT.